This T cell receptor beta chain was recorded in a study of regulatory T cells in long-lasting Graves disease (dated by TCRdb to the early 2020s). Regarding the study in general: Persistent Graves' disease was defined as persistently positive TSH receptor autoantibodies together with antithyroid drug treatment for over 5 years. The study took place in China and was registered as a clinical trial. A total of around 33 samples underwent TCR sequencing, from about 13 patients with persistent Graves' disease and some 20 patients with newly diagnosed Graves' disease. This study used TCR sequencing and RNA sequencing of peripheral blood to compare persistent Graves' disease patients against newly diagnosed Graves' disease patients. On average, persistent Graves' disease patients in the clinical cohort had been on antithyroid drugs for approximately ten years. The study at large found these results: Lower TCR Shannon entropy and fewer highly expanded clones were observed in persistent Graves' disease patients than in newly diagnosed patients, which suggested clonal expansion. A larger number of public clonotypes was shared among persistent patients (around 2,500) than among newly diagnosed patients (around 890). The authors acknowledged the small sample size as a limitation that may reduce accuracy. Only the TCR beta chain was sequenced and analyzed. Peripheral blood alone was examined, since thyroid tissue, which constituted the primary lesion, could not be accessed.

This sample's time point label indicates: persistent/refractory GD, antithyroid drugs over 5 years with positive TRAb. For both TCR sequencing and RNA sequencing, RNA was extracted from PBMCs using TRIzol. The diagnosis of Graves' disease followed American Thyroid Association guidelines. The patients came from an endocrinology department in Xi'an, China. Each patient gave 7 to 9.5 milliliters of peripheral blood, collected in an EDTA anticoagulant tube. Ficoll Paque Plus density gradient separation was used to isolate PBMCs, and no additional T cell sorting was done. An Agilent 2100 Bioanalyzer and agarose gel were used to check RNA quality, while a NanoDrop 2000 measured RNA concentration. Libraries were prepared through multiplex PCR. TCRdb names Illumina HiSeq 4000 as the instrument used. CDR3 regions were amplified by Arm-PCR with iRepertoire HTBI primers to construct TCR beta libraries. Before sequencing, the PCR products underwent gel purification. The authors' pipeline ran thus. A total of fewer than 65 TRBV and some 15 TRBJ segments were identified across samples and were used for gene usage analysis of CDR3 amino acid clonotypes. COPE and FqMerger were used to merge filtered high-quality paired reads into contigs. BLAST was used to align contigs to IMGT TRBV, TRBD and TRBJ reference genes, with CDR3 defined following IMGT. Any clonotype with a frequency above 0.1% was counted as a highly expanded clone. Repertoire diversity was measured by Shannon entropy, and V-J evenness by the Gini coefficient. Public clonotypes were defined as clonotypes shared by more than one individual. TCRdb applied fastp at Q25 and MiXCR to the public reads, then kept only in-frame beta chains. One record per CDR3 amino acid sequence lists the most common genes and DNA. The V and J calls were not made by the authors but by TCRdb's processing. This sample gives a few hundred thousand distinct CDR3 sequences in total; roughly 21% of them show up just once. Clones ranked in the top ten supply 7.1% of the sample.

This clonotype showed up just a few times. Its antigen target is currently unknown. Base-call qualities are not available, and no considerably larger clone is one nucleotide away. The starting material was peripheral blood mononuclear cells (PBMCs), obtained when the disease was refractory, from a patient treated with antithyroid drugs. The clonotype originates from a female donor with Graves disease.

The nucleotide sequence is TGTGCCAGCAGCCAAGAGTTCGGCTTTACCTATGGCTACACCTTC. Translated, it gives CASSQEFGFTYGYTF. The chain is encoded by TRBV14 joined to TRBJ1-2, with the D gene call left open. The CDR3 has 15 amino acids, counting the end cysteine and phenylalanine. The only DNA kept is the CDR3, 45 bases in frame from the first base. The CDR1 and CDR2 encoded by the germline V gene are SGHDN and FVKESK. At the junction V is shortened by 0 bases and J by 4 bases, with 12 bases in between.